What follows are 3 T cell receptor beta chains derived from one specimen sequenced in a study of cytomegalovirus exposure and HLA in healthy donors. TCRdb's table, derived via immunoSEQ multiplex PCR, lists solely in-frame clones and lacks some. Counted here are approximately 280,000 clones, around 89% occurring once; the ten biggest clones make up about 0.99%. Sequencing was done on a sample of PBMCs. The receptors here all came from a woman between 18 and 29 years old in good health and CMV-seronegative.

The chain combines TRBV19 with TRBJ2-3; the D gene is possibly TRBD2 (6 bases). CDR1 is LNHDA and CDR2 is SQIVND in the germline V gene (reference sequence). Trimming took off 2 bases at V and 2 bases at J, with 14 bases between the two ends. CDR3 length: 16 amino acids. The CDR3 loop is CASSIPGSDLTDTQYF. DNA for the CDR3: TGTGCCAGTAGTATACCCGGGAGTGATCTCACAGATACGCAGTATTTT.

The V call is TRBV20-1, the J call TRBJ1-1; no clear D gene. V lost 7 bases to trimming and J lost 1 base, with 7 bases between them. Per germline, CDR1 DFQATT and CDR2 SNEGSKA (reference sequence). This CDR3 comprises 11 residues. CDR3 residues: CSVPWNTEAFF. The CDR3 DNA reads TGCAGTGTCCCGTGGAACACTGAAGCTTTCTTT.

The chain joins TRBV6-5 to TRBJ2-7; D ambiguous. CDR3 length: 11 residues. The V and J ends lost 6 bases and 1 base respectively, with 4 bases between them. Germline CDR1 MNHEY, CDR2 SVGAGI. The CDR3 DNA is TGTGCCAGCAGACAATCCTACGAGCAGTACTTC. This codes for CASRQSYEQYF.